Reported below is one TCR beta chain. These data come from a study of human thymus T cells. Using immunoSEQ multiplex PCR, the repertoire was profiled, and TCRdb retains in-frame clones only, with some absent. Here the sample spans approximately 46,000 clones, roughly 94% being singletons. The germline V gene encodes CDR1 MGHRA and CDR2 YSYEKL. Trimming removed 0 bases at V and 3 bases at J, with 11 bases between. CDR3 size: 15 residues. The rearrangement uses TRBV4-1 and TRBJ2-5; no definite D call. The clonotype originates from a girl in the first two years of life with a congenital heart defect but otherwise immunologically healthy. Sequences were obtained from blood. The CDR3 DNA reads as TGCGCCAGCAGCCAAGATCCTTCCCTCAAAGAGACCCAGTACTTC. Protein product: CASSQDPSLKETQYF.